The T cell receptor (beta chain) under discussion was sequenced for a study of human T cells and chemical hapten exposure. TCRdb reprocessed the RACE reads via MiXCR and lists one record per CDR3 protein. The sample contains 100,000 to 150,000 distinct CDR3 sequences, approximately 13% of which appear only once. Described time point: pre-sensitization, week 0. Regarding treatment: therapeutic diphenylcyclopropenone sensitization with weekly scalp DPC. The sample holds a few counts of this clonotype. From germline, CDR1 is SGHNT and CDR2 YENEEA. The CDR3 has 14 amino acids. The V end lost 5 bases, the J end lost 2 bases, and 11 bases lay between the germline ends.

Source: whole blood, taken in connection with sensitization to the hapten diphenylcyclopropenone (DPC). The chain combines TRBV11-3 with TRBJ2-3; TRBD2 might be the D (5 bases). The receptor was isolated from a woman aged 18-29 years with alopecia areata. Some clones in this sample may be carry-over from other donors' samples. Here the CDR3 DNA reads TGTGCCAGCAGCCCTAGAGGACTCACAGATACGCAGTATTTT. The encoded protein is CASSPRGLTDTQYF.